This T cell receptor (beta chain) derives from a study of Graves' ophthalmopathy and Graves' hyperthyroidism. Study at large: Being free of ophthalmopathy for 18 months of follow-up defined stable hyperthyroidism. Points from the study as a whole: With a specificity of under 85% and a sensitivity of over 65%, the model predicted ophthalmopathy progression.

Concerning this clonotype itself: Its specificity is unknown.

Germline CDR1 and CDR2: SGHAT and FQNNGV. The CDR3 has 15 residues. The J segment lost 8 bases and the V segment lost 0 bases, leaving 7 bases of the junction unmatched. The TCR beta CDR3 regions underwent amplification from RNA transcripts. RT-PCR with HTBI primers came first, then second-round multiplex PCR. TCRdb itself ran the multiplex PCR reads through MiXCR, one entry per CDR3 protein. The sample shows about 1.2 million distinct CDR3 sequences, 35% to 40% of them seen only once. Uncontrolled infections, pregnancy, lactation or other autoimmune diseases led to patient exclusion. The sequenced sample consisted of peripheral blood or thyroid tissue (not recorded which). This chain uses TRBV11-2 with TRBJ1-3, with TRBD1 matching over 7 bases. This TCR derives from an adult man with Graves' hyperthyroidism. The CDR3 loop is CASSLDPRGRDTIYF. In DNA form, the CDR3 reads TGTGCCAGCAGCTTAGATCCCAGGGGGAGAGACACCATATATTTT.